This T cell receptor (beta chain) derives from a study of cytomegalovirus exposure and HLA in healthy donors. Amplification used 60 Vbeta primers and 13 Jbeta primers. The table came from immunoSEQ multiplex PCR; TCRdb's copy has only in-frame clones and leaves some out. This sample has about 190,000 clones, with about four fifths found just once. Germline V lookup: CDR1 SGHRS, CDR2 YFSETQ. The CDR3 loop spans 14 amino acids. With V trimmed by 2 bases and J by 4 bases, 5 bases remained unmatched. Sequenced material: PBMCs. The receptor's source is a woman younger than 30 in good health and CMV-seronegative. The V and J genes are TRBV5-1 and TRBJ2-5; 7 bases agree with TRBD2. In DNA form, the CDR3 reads TGCGCCAGCAGCTTCTCAGCGGGACGAGAGACCCAGTACTTC. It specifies CASSFSAGRETQYF.